Each of the 18 T cell receptor beta chains below was sequenced from the same sample in a study of blood T cells in healthy people across ages. Alongside a J-beta primer mix, a sample-barcoded 5' primer served in a second PCR lasting about 7 to 12 cycles. MiXCR was run by TCRdb on the 5' RACE reads, yielding one entry per CDR3 protein. The sample shows approximately 2,000,000 distinct CDR3 sequences, 30% to 40% of them seen only once. Material: blood. The receptors shown here come from a human donor in good health.

V is TRBV6-5 and J is TRBJ2-6; D gene uncertain. This CDR3 has 18 residues. Trimming took off 2 bases at V and 4 bases at J, with 18 bases between the two ends. Germline values: CDR1 MNHEY, CDR2 SVGAGI. CDR3 coding DNA: TGTGCCAGCAGTTACAGTAGGGCCAGTACCTCGGGGGCCAACGTCCTGACTTTC. Its translation is CASSYSRASTSGANVLTF.

The rearrangement uses TRBV7-2 and TRBJ2-7; D tentatively fits TRBD1 or TRBD2 (5 bases each). This CDR3 is 14 amino acids long. The germline V gene has CDR1 SGHTA and CDR2 FQGNSA. Trimming removed 4 bases from V and 2 bases from J, with 12 bases in between. The CDR3 nucleotides are TGTGCCAGCAGCTACCGGGGACCTGCCTACGAGCAGTACTTC. Protein sequence: CASSYRGPAYEQYF.

This clonotype showed up just a few times. V usage is TRBV25-1 and J usage is TRBJ1-2, with 9 bases matching TRBD1. This CDR3 contains 15 residues. The junction had 4 bases not matched to a gene; V was cut back by 3 bases and J by 2 bases. Looked up from germline, CDR1 is MGHDK and CDR2 is SYGVNS. CDR3 sequence reads: CASSDQQGANYGYTF. CDR3 sequence (DNA): TGTGCCAGCAGTGATCAACAGGGGGCCAACTATGGCTACACCTTC.

A few counts support this clonotype. This rearrangement joins TRBV29-1 to TRBJ2-4; D is possibly TRBD1 or TRBD2 (5 bases each). CDR1 SQVTM and CDR2 ANQGSEA come from the germline V gene. The CDR3 sequence is 13 residues long. Trimming pared 7 bases from V and 13 bases from J, leaving 23 bases between. CDR3 bases: TGCAGCGCTGCAAACTCGGGCCTGGGGGAGCAGTACTTC. Translation: CSAANSGLGEQYF.

This chain links TRBV6-2 or TRBV6-3 with TRBJ2-7; D is unresolved. This CDR3 comprises 14 residues. Germline V gene data show CDR1 as MNHEY and CDR2 as SVGEGT. Deletions cut 2 bases from V and 2 bases from J, with 10 bases between. The DNA of the CDR3 is TGTGCCAGCAGTTACAGTGAGATTCCCTACGAGCAGTACTTC. This translates into CASSYSEIPYEQYF.

The chain combines TRBV10-3 with TRBJ1-6; 9 bases map to TRBD1. The CDR3 sequence is 16 residues long. The ends lost 6 bases at V and 7 bases at J; junction bases unmatched: 10. Per germline, CDR1 ENHRY and CDR2 SYGVKD. DNA of the CDR3: TGTGCCATCAGCGATAAAATGGACAGGGGAAATTCACCCCTCCACTTT. It codes for CAISDKMDRGNSPLHF.

Comment on this clonotype: The junction departs from germline at one end; a sequencing error may be responsible. The J gene is TRBJ2-5, the V gene TRBV7-3, with TRBD1 as a possible D gene (5 bases). Germline assignment: CDR1 SGHTA and CDR2 FQGTGA. The length of the CDR3 is 13 residues. CDR3 amino acids: CACSTRVQETQYF. The CDR3 nucleotides read TGTGCCTGCAGCACCAGGGTCCAAGAGACCCAGTACTTC.

This clonotype was seen ten or more times. The chain uses TRBV7-9 and TRBJ1-2; a possible D gene is TRBD1 (5 bases). The length of the CDR3 is 13 residues. V was cut by 1 base and J by 4 bases, with 7 bases left in between. Germline V gene sequence: CDR1 SEHNR, CDR2 FQNEAQ (reference sequence). The chain's CDR3 is CASSLGRVYGYTF. The CDR3 region has the DNA TGTGCCAGCAGCTTAGGCAGGGTCTATGGCTACACCTTC.

V and J are TRBV7-2 and TRBJ2-1; 7 bases line up with TRBD2. Gene TRBJ2-7 matches the end of the DNA better, so the J call may be wrong. Germline CDR1 and CDR2: SGHTA and FQGNSA. This CDR3 spans 16 amino acids. CDR3 nucleotides: TGTGCCAGCAGCTTAGCGCGGGGGACCTCCTACAATGAGCAGTACTTC. This encodes CASSLARGTSYNEQYF.

This clonotype came up a few times. The V gene is TRBV27, the J gene TRBJ1-6; D gene ambiguous. The germline CDR1 and CDR2 sequences are MNHEY and SMNVEV (reference sequence). The CDR3 length is 18 residues. The V gene lost 6 bases and the J gene lost 0 bases, with 18 bases spanning the gap. In DNA form, the CDR3 reads TGTGCCAGCAGCCCCCTCATTGACCTGAACTCCTATAATTCACCCCTCCACTTT. It translates to CASSPLIDLNSYNSPLHF.

The chain combines TRBV19 with TRBJ2-1; 7 nucleotides match TRBD1. V lost 6 bases to trimming and J lost 1 base; unmatched junction nucleotides: 6. The CDR3 has 15 amino acids. Germline V gene sequence: CDR1 LNHDA, CDR2 SQIVND (reference sequence). CDR3 nucleotide sequence: TGTGCCAGTAGGGTGACAGGGCAATCCTACAATGAGCAGTTCTTC. Residues: CASRVTGQSYNEQFF.

This clonotype was seen a handful of times. The chain has TRBV7-2 and TRBJ1-2; 10 nucleotides agree with TRBD1. The CDR3 spans 15 residues. Trimming removed 6 bases from V and 7 bases from J; junction bases left unmatched: 11. Germline CDR1 and CDR2: SGHTA and FQGNSA. This CDR3 is CASRQTGGAFRGYTF. The DNA of the CDR3 is TGTGCCAGCAGACAGACAGGGGGCGCTTTTCGTGGCTACACCTTC.

This clonotype was counted between two and nine times. V usage is TRBV20-1 and J usage is TRBJ2-7; 8 bases are shared with TRBD2. In germline, CDR1 is DFQATT, CDR2 SNEGSKA (reference sequence). The CDR3 length is 14 residues. After removal of 5 bases from V and 0 bases from J, the junction contained 6 bases not matched to a gene. The DNA of the CDR3 is TGCAGTGCTCCCCGCGGGGGGTTCTCCTACGAGCAGTACTTC. This translates into CSAPRGGFSYEQYF.

With respect to this clonotype: A junction boundary mismatches the germline segment, possibly from a read error. V is TRBV10-3 and J is TRBJ2-3; 10 bases agree with TRBD1. The CDR3 has 17 residues. CDR1 and CDR2 from the germline V gene are ENHRY and SYGVKD. CDR3 region: CVISESLGTGAPDTQYF. The CDR3 coding sequence is TGTGTCATCAGTGAGTCATTGGGGACAGGGGCCCCAGATACGCAGTATTTT.

This sequence joins TRBV7-2 and TRBJ2-3; 10 nucleotides match TRBD2. CDR3 length: 15 amino acids. Germline CDR1 SGHTA, CDR2 FQGNSA. J lost 2 bases, V lost 4 bases, and 3 bases had no gene match. This CDR3 reads CASSSGTSDTDTQYF. DNA of the CDR3: TGTGCCAGCAGCTCCGGGACTAGCGACACAGATACGCAGTATTTT. The full variable domain, completed using reference TRBV7-2 and TRBJ2-3, is GAGVSQSPSNKVTEKGKDVELRCDPISGHTALYWYRQSLGQGLEFLIYFQGNSAPDKSGLPSDRFSAERTGGSVSTLTIQRTQQEDSAVYLCASSSGTSDTDTQYFGPGTRLTVL.

The chain links TRBV7-2 to TRBJ2-7; TRBD1 is a possible D gene (5 bases). The CDR3 has 14 residues. Germline V gene data show CDR1 as SGHTA and CDR2 as FQGNSA. With 4 bases removed from V and 2 bases from J, the gap between germline ends came to 12 bases. The chain's CDR3 is CASSWLTETYEQYF. In nucleotides, the CDR3 is TGTGCCAGCAGCTGGTTGACAGAGACCTACGAGCAGTACTTC.

J is TRBJ1-1 and V is TRBV5-1; 12 bases map to TRBD1. CDR1 and CDR2 (germline): SGHRS, YFSETQ. CDR3 length equals 19 residues. V shed 7 bases and J 5 bases; nucleotides not matched to a gene: 21. CDR3 sequence: CASVDGTGGMGPTNTEAFF. CDR3 coding DNA: TGCGCCAGCGTCGACGGGACAGGGGGCATGGGTCCTACAAATACTGAAGCTTTCTTT.

This clonotype came up a few times. This chain connects TRBV20-1 to TRBJ2-1; D may be TRBD2 (7 bases). The V end lost 6 bases, the J end lost 1 base, and 16 bases lay between the germline ends. Germline lookup yields CDR1 DFQATT and CDR2 SNEGSKA (reference sequence). CDR3 length equals 15 residues. CDR3 loop: CSAGGEVGSYNEQFF. In DNA, the CDR3 is TGCAGTGCAGGGGGGGAGGTTGGGTCCTACAATGAGCAGTTCTTC.